This entry lists 2 T cell receptor beta chains sequenced from one sample in a study of blood T cell repertoires in COVID-19. Clones were read by immunoSEQ multiplex PCR, and TCRdb kept only the in-frame ones, dropping some. The sample yields roughly 250,000 clones, approximately 90% seen once. Sequencing input: peripheral blood. These receptors were obtained from a man aged 25-45 years with acute or convalescent COVID-19.

J is TRBJ1-1 and V is TRBV10-3; no firm D call. Trimming stripped 6 bases from V and 4 bases from J, with 9 bases between. The CDR3 is made up of 12 amino acids. Germline loops: CDR1 ENHRY, CDR2 SYGVKD. The CDR3, as DNA: TGTGCCATCAGCCAGGATGGCACTGAAGCTTTCTTT. It yields the protein CAISQDGTEAFF.

The chain employs TRBV5-1 and TRBJ1-4; 10 positions agree with TRBD1. Losses at the gene ends were 2 bases for V and 7 bases for J; bases not matched to a gene: 5. Germline CDR1 reads SGHRS; CDR2 reads YFSETQ. The CDR3 length is 15 residues. CDR3 DNA: TGCGCCAGCAGCTTACGGGACAGGGGATTTGAAAAACTGTTTTTT. Its protein product is CASSLRDRGFEKLFF.